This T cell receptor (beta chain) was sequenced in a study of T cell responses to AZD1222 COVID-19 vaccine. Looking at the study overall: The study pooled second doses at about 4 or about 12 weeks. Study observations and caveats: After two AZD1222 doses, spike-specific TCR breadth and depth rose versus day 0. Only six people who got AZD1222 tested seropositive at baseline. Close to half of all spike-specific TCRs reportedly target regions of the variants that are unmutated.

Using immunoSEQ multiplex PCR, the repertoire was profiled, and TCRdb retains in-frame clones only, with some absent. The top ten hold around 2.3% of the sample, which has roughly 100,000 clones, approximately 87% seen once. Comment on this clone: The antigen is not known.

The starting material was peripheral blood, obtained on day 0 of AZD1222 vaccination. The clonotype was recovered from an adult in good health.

In DNA form, the CDR3 reads TGTGCCACCGACTCTGGAAACACCATATATTTT. Protein: CATDSGNTIYF. The chain carries TRBV19 and TRBJ1-3; unclear D gene. Germline V CDR1 and CDR2: LNHDA, SQIVND (reference sequence). V lost 10 bases to trimming and J lost 0 bases, with 4 bases between them. This CDR3 has 11 residues.